The rows below give T cell receptor beta chains drawn from one sample of a study of T cell repertoires in cytomegalovirus infection. TCRdb re-derived calls from the reads in MiXCR, one entry per CDR3 protein. This table holds about 320,000 distinct CDR3 sequences, 9% to 9.5% found once. Material for sequencing was PBMCs. All receptors derive from a human donor in good health (CMV status not recorded). Some clones in this sample may be carry-over from other donors' samples. Both conserved end residues are part of each CDR3. A D gene is named only where the DNA matches it firmly. For some rows the clone size is stated as once, few or many, or as a class when expanded; others skip it.

v_call	j_call	clone_size	d_call	cdr3_nt	cdr3_aa
TRBV6-1	TRBJ2-3	NA	TRBD2	TGTGCCAGCAAGCCGGGACTATCAACAGATACGCAGTATTTT	CASKPGLSTDTQYF
TRBV18	TRBJ1-3	NA	TRBD1	TGTGCCAGCTCACCAAGACAGGGAAAGGCTGGAAACACCATATATTTT	CASSPRQGKAGNTIYF
TRBV28	TRBJ2-3	few	TRBD2	TGTGCCAGCAGTTTTCGCGGGAGATTGCAGCAAACGCAGTATTTT	CASSFRGRLQQTQYF
TRBV19	TRBJ2-1	few	NA	TGTGCCAGTAGTATTAGTTTCTTCTACAATGAGCAGTTCTTC	CASSISFFYNEQFF
TRBV7-2	TRBJ1-5	NA	NA	TGTGCCAGCAGCCCAAGGGGTGGGGTGAGCAATCAGCCCCAGCATTTT	CASSPRGGVSNQPQHF
TRBV29-1	TRBJ2-1	many	NA	TGCAGCGTCCAACTGAGTAGGTGGGGTGAGCAGTTCTTC	CSVQLSRWGEQFF
TRBV6-6	TRBJ2-3	few	TRBD2	TGTGCCAGCAGTTACTCCAGGACTAGCTCTAGCACAGATACGCAGTATTTT	CASSYSRTSSSTDTQYF
TRBV7-2	TRBJ2-7	NA	NA	TGTGCCAGCAGCGGGTACGGGTACGAGCAGTACTTC	CASSGYGYEQYF
TRBV25-1	TRBJ2-7	NA	NA	TGTGCCAGCAGTGAATCAGGGGCGAGCAACGAGCAGTACTTC	CASSESGASNEQYF
TRBV6-2/TRBV6-3	TRBJ2-1	NA	NA	TGTGCCAGCAGTGGGGGCGAGGGGGGACAGAAAAACAATGAGCAGTTCTTC	CASSGGEGGQKNNEQFF
TRBV12-5	TRBJ2-3	NA	NA	TGTGCTAGTGGTCCGGAGGAGGGGCACCAGTATTTT	CASGPEEGHQYF
TRBV19	TRBJ1-1	NA	NA	TGTGCCAGTAGTACCCTTGGGACACCCTACACTGAAGCTTTCTTT	CASSTLGTPYTEAFF
TRBV12-3/TRBV12-4	TRBJ2-7	NA	NA	TGTGCCAGCAGTTTGGAGCACACCATCTCCTACGAGCAGTACTTC	CASSLEHTISYEQYF
TRBV7-8	TRBJ2-1	NA	TRBD1	TGTGCCAGCAGCTTAGAGGCAGGGGGCAATGAGCAGTTCTTC	CASSLEAGGNEQFF
TRBV7-2	TRBJ2-3	NA	TRBD2	TGTGCCAGCAGCTCCGGGGACTACCCCACAGATACGCAGTATTTT	CASSSGDYPTDTQYF
TRBV27	TRBJ2-1	NA	NA	TGTGCCAGCAGTCCTCCCATGCGGGAGCAGTTCTTC	CASSPPMREQFF
TRBV2	TRBJ2-7	few	TRBD2	TGTGCCACCGACATAACCGCCCAGCGGGGCCCCTACGAGCAGTACTTC	CATDITAQRGPYEQYF
TRBV20-1	TRBJ1-1	NA	NA	TGCAGTGCCCCCCCGGGCCGAGACACTGAAGCTTTCTTT	CSAPPGRDTEAFF
TRBV11-2	TRBJ2-1	many	NA	TGTGCCAGCGGCTCTTTCAGAGCCAGCTCCTACAATGAGCAGTTCTTC	CASGSFRASSYNEQFF
TRBV18	TRBJ1-2	few	NA	TGTGCCAGCCGAGGAACGAACTATGGCTACACCTTC	CASRGTNYGYTF
TRBV7-9	TRBJ1-2	many	NA	TGTGCCAGCAGCTTCAACAGGGACTATAACTATGGCTACACCTTC	CASSFNRDYNYGYTF
TRBV9	TRBJ2-7	NA	TRBD2	TGTGCCAGCAGCGAACTAGCGGGAGCCTACGAGCAGTACTTC	CASSELAGAYEQYF
TRBV7-9	TRBJ2-1	many	TRBD2	TGTGCCAGCAGCAAGCAGTCGGGGGGTGGTTACAATGAGCAGTTCTTC	CASSKQSGGGYNEQFF
TRBV4-1	TRBJ2-1	many	NA	TGCGCCAGCAGCCAAGATCTGGGGTACAATGAGCAGTTCTTC	CASSQDLGYNEQFF
TRBV7-6	TRBJ1-1	many	NA	TGTGCCAGCAGCCGAGTGAGTGCAGGGGCTTACGGCACTGAAGCTTTCTTT	CASSRVSAGAYGTEAFF
TRBV20-1	TRBJ1-2	few	NA	TGCAGTGCTTGGAAACAGGGTGACTATGGCTACACCTTC	CSAWKQGDYGYTF
TRBV10-2	TRBJ1-5	many	NA	TGCGCCAGCAGTGACGGGGCCCTTAGCAATCAGCCCCAGCATTTT	CASSDGALSNQPQHF
TRBV7-2	TRBJ2-1	many	NA	TGTGCCAGCAGCTTACGACAGCTCAATGAGCAGTTCTTC	CASSLRQLNEQFF
TRBV6-1	TRBJ2-1	many	TRBD2	TGTGCCAGCAGTGAAACTAGCGGGAGGGCCCTTTACAATGAGCAGTTCTTC	CASSETSGRALYNEQFF
TRBV7-6	TRBJ2-2	many	NA	TGTGCCAGCAGCTACAAACAAACCGGGGAGCTGTTTTTT	CASSYKQTGELFF
TRBV7-9	TRBJ2-3	NA	NA	TGTGCCAGCAGCTTACCTCCGGGCAGGCACACAGATACGCAGTATTTT	CASSLPPGRHTDTQYF
TRBV19	TRBJ2-7	few	NA	TGTGCCAGTAGTATCGTCGGGTATTCCTACGAGCAGTACTTC	CASSIVGYSYEQYF
TRBV7-4	TRBJ1-2	few	TRBD1	TGTGCCAGCAGAAGGGACAGGGACGGTGGCTACACCTTC	CASRRDRDGGYTF
TRBV11-2	TRBJ2-3	many	TRBD1	TGTGCCAGCAGCTTAGGGGGGACAGGCACAGATACGCAGTATTTT	CASSLGGTGTDTQYF
TRBV6-6	TRBJ1-1	few	NA	TGTGCCAGCAGTTTTCGGGGGGGGGGGGCTGAAGCTTTCTTT	CASSFRGGGAEAFF
TRBV7-4	TRBJ1-1	NA	NA	TGTGCCAGCAGGACCCGGACAGAAGCTTTCTTT	CASRTRTEAFF
TRBV7-9	TRBJ1-1	few	TRBD1	TGTGCCAGCAGCTTAAGTCGTAACAGGGGGAGCACTGAAGCTTTCTTT	CASSLSRNRGSTEAFF
TRBV20-1	TRBJ1-5	many	TRBD1	TGCAGTGCCCCCGGACAGGGAAGGGGGTATAGCAATCAGCCCCAGCATTTT	CSAPGQGRGYSNQPQHF
TRBV27	TRBJ1-2	few	NA	TGTGCCAGCAGTTCCGAAACAGCTAGAGTGGGTGGCTACACCTTC	CASSSETARVGGYTF
TRBV11-2	TRBJ2-7	many	TRBD2	TGTGCCAGCAGCCCCTATGGACCTAGCGGGAGCTCCTACGAGCAGTACTTC	CASSPYGPSGSSYEQYF
TRBV20-1	TRBJ1-2	NA	NA	TGCAGTGCCCCCCCGGACAGTCACGACTATGGCTACACCTTC	CSAPPDSHDYGYTF
TRBV10-3	TRBJ2-7	many	TRBD2	TGTGCCATCAGTGCAGGACTAGCGGGAGAACACCACGAGCAGTACTTC	CAISAGLAGEHHEQYF
TRBV6-6	TRBJ2-3	few	TRBD2	TGTGCCAGCAGTTACCGGCGCCCTAGCGGGGCTGGATGGACGCAGTATTTT	CASSYRRPSGAGWTQYF
TRBV7-9	TRBJ2-7	NA	TRBD1	TGTGCCAGCAGCTCCCTCAGGGGGCAACACGAGCAGTACTTC	CASSSLRGQHEQYF
TRBV6-2/TRBV6-3	TRBJ1-4	few	NA	TGTGCCAGCACCTCCGGGTCCCCCGGGGAAAAACTGTTTTTT	CASTSGSPGEKLFF